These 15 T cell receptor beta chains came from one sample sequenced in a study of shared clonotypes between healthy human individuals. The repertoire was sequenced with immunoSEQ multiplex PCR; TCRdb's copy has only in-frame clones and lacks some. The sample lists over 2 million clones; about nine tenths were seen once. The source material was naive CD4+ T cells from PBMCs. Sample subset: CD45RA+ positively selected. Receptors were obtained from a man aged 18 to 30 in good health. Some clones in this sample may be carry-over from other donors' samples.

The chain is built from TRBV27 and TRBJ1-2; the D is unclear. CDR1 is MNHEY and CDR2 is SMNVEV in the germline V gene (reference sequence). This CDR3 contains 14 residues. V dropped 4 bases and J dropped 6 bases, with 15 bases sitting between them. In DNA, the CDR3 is TGTGCCAGCAGTTCCGACGGGCTGACGCATGGCTACACCTTC. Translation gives CASSSDGLTHGYTF.

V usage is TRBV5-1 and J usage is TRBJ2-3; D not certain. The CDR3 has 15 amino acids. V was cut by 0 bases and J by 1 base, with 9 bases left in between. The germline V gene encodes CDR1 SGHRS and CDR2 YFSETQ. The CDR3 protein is CASSLGSPGTDTQYF. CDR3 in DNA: TGCGCCAGCAGCTTGGGGTCCCCGGGCACAGATACGCAGTATTTT.

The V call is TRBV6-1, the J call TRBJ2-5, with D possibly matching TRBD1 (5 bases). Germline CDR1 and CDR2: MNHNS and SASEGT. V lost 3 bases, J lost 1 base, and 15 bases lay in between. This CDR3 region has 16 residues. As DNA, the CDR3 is TGTGCCAGCAGTGAGGCAGGGCAGGACGTCCAAGAGACCCAGTACTTC. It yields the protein CASSEAGQDVQETQYF.

The CDR3: CASSSDVRGAWLGYGYTF. CDR3 bases: TGTGCCAGCAGCTCCGACGTCAGGGGGGCCTGGTTGGGATATGGCTACACCTTC. This chain uses TRBV5-4 with TRBJ1-2, with 7 bases matching TRBD1. V lost 3 bases, J lost 5 bases, and 19 bases stayed unmatched. The CDR3 runs to 18 residues. Germline V gene data show CDR1 as SGHNT and CDR2 as YYREEE (reference sequence).

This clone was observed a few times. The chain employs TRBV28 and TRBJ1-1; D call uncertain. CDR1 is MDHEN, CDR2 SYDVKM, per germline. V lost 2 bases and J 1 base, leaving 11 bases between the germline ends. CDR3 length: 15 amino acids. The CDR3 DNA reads TGTGCCAGCAGTTTAATCGGGGATTGGAACACTGAAGCTTTCTTT. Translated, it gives CASSLIGDWNTEAFF.

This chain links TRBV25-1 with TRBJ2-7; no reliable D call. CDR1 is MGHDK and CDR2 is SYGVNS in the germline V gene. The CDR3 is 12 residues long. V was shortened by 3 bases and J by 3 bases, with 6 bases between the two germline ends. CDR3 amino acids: CASSDVNYEQYF. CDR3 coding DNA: TGTGCCAGCAGTGATGTTAACTACGAGCAGTACTTC.

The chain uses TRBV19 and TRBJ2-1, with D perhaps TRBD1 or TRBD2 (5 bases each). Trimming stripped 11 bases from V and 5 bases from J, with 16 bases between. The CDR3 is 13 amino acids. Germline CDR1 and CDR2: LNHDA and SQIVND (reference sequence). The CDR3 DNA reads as TGTGCCTCTTCTCCCGGGACCCACAATGAGCAGTTCTTC. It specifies CASSPGTHNEQFF.

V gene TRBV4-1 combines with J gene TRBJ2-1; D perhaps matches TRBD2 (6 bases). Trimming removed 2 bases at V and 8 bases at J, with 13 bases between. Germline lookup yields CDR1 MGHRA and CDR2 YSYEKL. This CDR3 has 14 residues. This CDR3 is CASSQPSRGDEQFF. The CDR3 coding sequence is TGCGCCAGCAGCCAACCATCGCGGGGAGATGAGCAGTTCTTC.

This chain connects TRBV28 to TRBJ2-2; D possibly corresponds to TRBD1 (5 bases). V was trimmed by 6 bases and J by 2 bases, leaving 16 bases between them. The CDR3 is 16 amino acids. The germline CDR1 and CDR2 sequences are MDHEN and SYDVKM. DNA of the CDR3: TGTGCCAGCAGCACCGACAGTTACCCCAACACCGGGGAGCTGTTTTTT. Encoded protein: CASSTDSYPNTGELFF.

The CDR3 loop is CASSLDRPISGYTF. DNA of the CDR3: TGTGCCAGCAGCTTGGACAGGCCTATCTCTGGCTACACCTTC. The chain combines TRBV5-4 with TRBJ1-2; D is perhaps TRBD1 (5 bases). The V gene's germline CDR1 is SGHNT and CDR2 YYREEE (reference sequence). The CDR3 is 14 residues long. Trimming cost V 0 bases and J 7 bases, with 13 bases left between them. Drawing the rest from reference TRBV5-4 and TRBJ1-2, the complete variable domain is ETGVTQSPTHLIKTRGQQVTLRCSSQSGHNTVSWYQQALGQGPQFIFQYYREEENGRGNFPPRFSGLQFPNYSSELNVNALELDDSALYLCASSLDRPISGYTFGSGTRLTVV.

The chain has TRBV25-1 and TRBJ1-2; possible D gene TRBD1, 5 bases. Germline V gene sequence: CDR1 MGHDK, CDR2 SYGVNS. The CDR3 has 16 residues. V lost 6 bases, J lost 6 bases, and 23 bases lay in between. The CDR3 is CASRDPWEQGNHGYTF. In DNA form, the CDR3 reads TGTGCCAGCAGGGACCCTTGGGAGCAGGGAAATCATGGCTACACCTTC.

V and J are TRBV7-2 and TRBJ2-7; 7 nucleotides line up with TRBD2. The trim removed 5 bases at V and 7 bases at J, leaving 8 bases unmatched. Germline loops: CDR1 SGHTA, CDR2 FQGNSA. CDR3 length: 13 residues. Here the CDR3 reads CASSARTSREQYF. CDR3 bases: TGTGCCAGCAGCGCCCGGACTAGTAGGGAGCAGTACTTC.

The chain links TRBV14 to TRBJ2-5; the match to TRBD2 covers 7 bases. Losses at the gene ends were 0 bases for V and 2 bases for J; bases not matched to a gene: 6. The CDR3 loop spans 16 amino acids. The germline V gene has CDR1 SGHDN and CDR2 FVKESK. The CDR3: CASSQDRGGVQETQYF. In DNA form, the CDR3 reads TGTGCCAGCAGCCAAGATCGGGGAGGGGTACAAGAGACCCAGTACTTC.

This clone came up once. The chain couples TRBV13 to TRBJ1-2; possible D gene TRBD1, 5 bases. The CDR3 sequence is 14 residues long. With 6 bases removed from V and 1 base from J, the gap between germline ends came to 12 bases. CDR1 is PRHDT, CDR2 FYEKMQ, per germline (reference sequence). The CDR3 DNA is TGTGCCAGCAGGATAAGGGGTATTAACTATGGCTACACCTTC. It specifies CASRIRGINYGYTF.

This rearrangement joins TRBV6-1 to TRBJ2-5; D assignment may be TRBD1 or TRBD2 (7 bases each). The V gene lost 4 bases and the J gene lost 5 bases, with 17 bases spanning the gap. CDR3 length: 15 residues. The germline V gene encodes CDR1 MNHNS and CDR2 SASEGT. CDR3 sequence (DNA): TGTGCCAGCAGTGGGGAGGGGGCTGTCTGGGAGACCCAGTACTTC. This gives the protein CASSGEGAVWETQYF.